Below are 17 T cell receptor beta chains sequenced from a single sample in a study of T cell repertoires in cytomegalovirus infection (dated by TCRdb to the late 2010s). Sequencing used an Illumina HiSeq 1500. TCRdb ran its own pipeline on the public reads, namely fastp trimming at Q25 and MiXCR clone calling, and kept in-frame beta chains. Rows with one shared CDR3 protein collapse into an entry with the most common genes and DNA. The sample has 250,000 to 300,000 distinct CDR3 sequences on record, around 9% of them singletons. About 15% of the sample goes to the ten largest clones. Sequenced input: PBMCs. Receptors were obtained from a human donor in good health (CMV status not recorded). Some clones in this sample may be carry-over from other donors' samples.

The table lists this clonotype with many counts. The chain links TRBV7-2 to TRBJ1-2; 9 positions match TRBD1. The CDR3 loop spans 16 amino acids. Germline CDR1 reads SGHTA; CDR2 reads FQGNSA. The V and J ends lost 6 bases and 0 bases, in that order; junction bases with no gene match: 8. CDR3 amino acids: CASRQTTGGSNYGYTF. The CDR3 region has the DNA TGTGCCAGCAGACAAACTACAGGGGGCTCTAACTATGGCTACACCTTC.

A remark on this clonotype: A read error may explain this, as a much larger clone is one base away. The V and J genes are TRBV7-2 and TRBJ2-7, with 8 bases that match TRBD2. Germline assignment: CDR1 SGHTA and CDR2 FQGNSA. This CDR3 region has 16 residues. The CDR3 region is CVSSPSGLVSSYEQYF. In DNA form, the CDR3 reads TGTGTCAGCAGCCCCTCGGGACTAGTAAGCTCCTACGAGCAGTACTTC.

This CDR3 reads CASSQDQLAGKNEQFF. CDR3 bases: TGCGCCAGCAGCCAAGATCAACTAGCGGGTAAGAATGAGCAGTTCTTC. This chain connects TRBV4-1 to TRBJ2-1; TRBD2 matches at 9 bases. The CDR3 spans 16 residues. CDR1 and CDR2 (germline): MGHRA, YSYEKL. The ends lost 0 bases at V and 7 bases at J; junction bases unmatched: 7.

This clonotype was seen many times. V gene TRBV14 combines with J gene TRBJ2-1; 16 nucleotides align to TRBD2. The CDR3 has 21 amino acids. Germline V lookup: CDR1 SGHDN, CDR2 FVKESK. J gave up 8 bases and V 1 base, and 17 bases lay outside the gene matches. DNA for the CDR3: TGTGCCAGCAGCCAAGGTCTGGTCTCCGGGACTAGCGGGGGGGCCTTCTATGAGCAGTTCTTC. Translation: CASSQGLVSGTSGGAFYEQFF. Full variable domain (rest looked up from reference TRBV14 and TRBJ2-1): EAGVTQFPSHSVIEKGQTVTLRCDPISGHDNLYWYRRVMGKEIKFLLHFVKESKQDESGMPNNRFLAERTGGTYSTLKVQPAELEDSGVYFCASSQGLVSGTSGGAFYEQFFGPGTRLTVL.

This clonotype was counted at least ten times. This chain connects TRBV7-2 to TRBJ2-3, with D hard to call. The CDR3 has 13 amino acids. Germline V CDR1 and CDR2: SGHTA, FQGNSA. Deletions cut 5 bases from V and 1 base from J, with 7 bases between. DNA of the CDR3: TGTGCCAGCAGCGGGGAAGGCACAGATACGCAGTATTTT. As protein: CASSGEGTDTQYF.

The gene calls are TRBV24-1 and TRBJ2-4; 7 nucleotides match TRBD1. Germline CDR1 KGHDR, CDR2 SFDVKD. V was clipped by 4 bases and J by 0 bases; unmatched bases: 14. The CDR3 is 19 residues long. CDR3 residues: CATSDPGQQAFLAKNIQYF. DNA for the CDR3: TGTGCCACCAGTGACCCGGGACAGCAAGCCTTTCTAGCCAAAAACATTCAGTACTTC.

This clonotype was seen at least ten times. The chain has TRBV27 and TRBJ2-7, with TRBD1 identical over 7 bases. The CDR3 runs to 14 residues. Germline lookup yields CDR1 MNHEY and CDR2 SMNVEV (reference sequence). The trim removed 2 bases at V and 3 bases at J, leaving 4 bases unmatched. CDR3 DNA sequence: TGTGCCAGCAGTTTACGTCAGGGGGACTACGAGCAGTACTTC. Translated: CASSLRQGDYEQYF.

With respect to this clonotype: One end of the junction does not line up with germline, which may come from a read error. The chain carries TRBV7-2 and TRBJ2-7, with D perhaps matching TRBD1 (5 bases). Germline assignment: CDR1 SGHTA and CDR2 FQGNSA. This CDR3 region has 14 residues. The CDR3 DNA sequence: TGTGACAGCAGCTTGACAGTAAACTCCTACGAGCAGTACTTC. Residues: CDSSLTVNSYEQYF.

This clonotype has at least ten counts. The gene calls are TRBV7-2 and TRBJ2-7; D may correspond to TRBD1 or TRBD2 (7 bases each). V was clipped by 6 bases and J by 6 bases, with 21 bases between them. The CDR3 length is 15 residues. CDR1 and CDR2 (germline): SGHTA, FQGNSA. In DNA, the CDR3 is TGTGCCAGCAGTTCAGGGGGAGGGTTTAAGGTCGAGCAGTACTTC. It is translated as CASSSGGGFKVEQYF.

This clonotype was found a few times. The gene calls are TRBV12-3 or TRBV12-4 and TRBJ1-3; weak D call: TRBD1 (5 bases). Deletions cut 5 bases from V and 10 bases from J, with 12 bases between. The CDR3 extends over 12 amino acids. The CDR3 sequence: CASSRAGGTIYF. The CDR3 nucleotides read TGTGCCAGCAGTCGAGCGGGGGGAACCATATATTTT.

The chain joins TRBV12-3 or TRBV12-4 to TRBJ2-2, with TRBD2 matching 13 bases. The trim removed 8 bases at V and 7 bases at J, leaving 13 bases unmatched. CDR3 length: 17 amino acids. CDR3 nucleotides: TGTGCCAGCTTACCCGACTCACTAGCGGGGGGGATCGGGGAGCTGTTTTTT. Translation gives CASLPDSLAGGIGELFF.

This clonotype came up many times. The chain uses TRBV7-2 and TRBJ2-3; no firm D call. The CDR3 length is 12 residues. CDR1 is SGHTA and CDR2 is FQGNSA in the germline V gene. V lost 5 bases to trimming and J lost 4 bases, with 7 bases between them. DNA of the CDR3: TGTGCCAGCAGCATCGTAGCAGATACGCAGTATTTT. Encoded protein: CASSIVADTQYF.

This clonotype came up a few times. Its ends do not fully match the called genes, so a read error is possible. V is TRBV29-1 and J is TRBJ1-1; no definite D call. The germline CDR1 and CDR2 sequences are SQVTM and ANQGSEA. The CDR3 loop spans 10 amino acids. CDR3 nucleotides: TGCAGCGTTAGCAACAGTGAAGCTTTCTTT. Translated, it gives CSVSNSEAFF.

The sample holds many counts of this clonotype. This chain links TRBV5-4 with TRBJ2-4; 10 bases match TRBD1. J gave up 4 bases and V 3 bases, and 4 bases lay outside the gene matches. The length of the CDR3 is 15 residues. The germline gives CDR1 SGHNT, CDR2 YYREEE (reference sequence). The CDR3 here is CASSSAGQGKNIQYF. CDR3 nucleotides: TGTGCCAGCAGCTCGGCGGGACAGGGGAAAAACATTCAGTACTTC.

This clonotype was recorded many times. The chain recombines TRBV4-3 with TRBJ2-7; D unclear. This CDR3 contains 16 residues. The ends were cut back, 1 base at V and 0 bases at J, with 13 bases in the middle. Looked up from germline, CDR1 is LGHNA and CDR2 is YSLEER. CDR3 sequence (DNA): TGCGCCAGCAGCCAAGCTCTCAGCGACAACTCCTACGAGCAGTACTTC. As protein: CASSQALSDNSYEQYF.

This clonotype was detected ten times or more. The chain recombines TRBV7-8 with TRBJ1-6; 9 bases line up with TRBD1. The CDR3 sequence is 15 residues long. V lost 4 bases, J lost 7 bases, and 5 bases stayed unmatched. CDR1 and CDR2 (germline): SGHVS, FQNEAQ. This CDR3 reads CASSWDRASNSPLHF. DNA for the CDR3: TGTGCCAGCAGCTGGGACAGGGCTTCGAATTCACCCCTCCACTTT.

This clonotype was seen many times. The genes are TRBV5-6 and TRBJ2-7; D is possibly TRBD2 (6 bases). CDR1 SGHDT and CDR2 YYEEEE come from the germline V gene. The V and J ends lost 1 base and 1 base respectively, with 6 bases between them. This CDR3 is 13 amino acids long. The CDR3 loop reads CASSLRGSYEQYF. CDR3 bases: TGTGCCAGCAGCTTGCGGGGGTCCTACGAGCAGTACTTC.